This T cell receptor (beta chain) was identified during a study of cytomegalovirus exposure and HLA in healthy donors. Comment on this clone: Its antigen remains unidentified.

The PCR ran on 60 Vbeta and 13 Jbeta primers. Generated by immunoSEQ multiplex PCR, the TCRdb table keeps only in-frame clones and is missing some. The sample contains 150,000 or so clones, about 74% of which appear only once. The V segment lost 4 bases and the J segment 6 bases; nucleotides outside the gene matches: 7. The germline V gene encodes CDR1 PRHDT and CDR2 FYEKMQ (reference sequence). This CDR3 is built from 15 residues. Study outcomes and limitations: V- and J-gene trimming in TCR beta was tied to a missense DCLRE1C variant by an analysis performed later. Later work found most CMV-associated TCR beta chains apparently HLA-restricted. The study recorded 164 TCR beta chains that were cytomegalovirus-associated.

The rearrangement joins TRBV13 to TRBJ2-1, with 9 positions matching TRBD2. The sample comprised PBMCs. The TCR was taken from a woman aged 40 to 50 in good health and CMV-seronegative. This CDR3 is CASSYLAGTGNEQFF. The CDR3 DNA reads TGTGCCAGCAGCTACCTAGCGGGAACCGGCAATGAGCAGTTCTTC.